This TCR beta chain was retrieved from a study of response to subunit inactivated influenza vaccine. Overall study results and limits: Authors suggested few new T cells are recruited by each seasonal influenza vaccination.

MiXCR was run by TCRdb on the RT-PCR reads, yielding one entry per CDR3 protein. The data hold 550,000 to 800,000 distinct CDR3 sequences, with about 15% observed a single time. The ends were cut back, 4 bases at V and 3 bases at J, with 13 bases in the middle. The CDR3 has 15 amino acids. In germline, CDR1 is MNHNS, CDR2 SASEGT. In this sample, this clonotype turned up a few times. Antigen: not known. This receptor was identified in a man in his fifties who received an inactivated influenza vaccine. This chain joins TRBV6-1 and TRBJ1-5; D is unclear. The sequences come from PBMCs from blood, collected roughly 15 days before vaccination. The CDR3 is CASSGQRSNNQPQHF. DNA for the CDR3: TGTGCCAGCAGTGGGCAGAGATCTAACAATCAGCCCCAGCATTTT.